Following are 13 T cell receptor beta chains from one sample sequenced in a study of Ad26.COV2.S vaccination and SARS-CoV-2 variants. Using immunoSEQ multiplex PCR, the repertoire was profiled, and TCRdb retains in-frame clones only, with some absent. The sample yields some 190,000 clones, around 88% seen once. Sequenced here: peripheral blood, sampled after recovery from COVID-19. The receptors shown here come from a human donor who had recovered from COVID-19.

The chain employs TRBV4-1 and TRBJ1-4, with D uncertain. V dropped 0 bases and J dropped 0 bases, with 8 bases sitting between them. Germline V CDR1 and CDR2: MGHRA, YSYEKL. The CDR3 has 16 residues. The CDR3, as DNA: TGCGCCAGCAGCCAAGATTCCCCAGCAACTAATGAAAAACTGTTTTTT. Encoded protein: CASSQDSPATNEKLFF.

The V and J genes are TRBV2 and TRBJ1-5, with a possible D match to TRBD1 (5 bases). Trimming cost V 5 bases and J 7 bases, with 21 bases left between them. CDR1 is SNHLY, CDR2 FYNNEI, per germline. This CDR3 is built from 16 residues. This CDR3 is CASSQEGRTLVQPQHF. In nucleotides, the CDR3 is TGTGCCAGCAGTCAAGAGGGACGGACACTCGTACAGCCCCAGCATTTT.

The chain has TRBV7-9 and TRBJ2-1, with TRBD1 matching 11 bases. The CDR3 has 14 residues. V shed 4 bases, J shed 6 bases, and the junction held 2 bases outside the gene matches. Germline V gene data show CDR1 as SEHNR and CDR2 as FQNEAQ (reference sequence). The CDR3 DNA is TGTGCCAGCAGCTCCGGGACAGGGGGCAATGAGCAGTTCTTC. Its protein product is CASSSGTGGNEQFF.

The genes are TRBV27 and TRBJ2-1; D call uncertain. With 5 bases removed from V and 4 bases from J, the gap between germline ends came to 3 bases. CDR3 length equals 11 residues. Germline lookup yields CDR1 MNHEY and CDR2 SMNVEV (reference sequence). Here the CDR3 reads CASSLYNEQFF. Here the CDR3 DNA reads TGTGCCAGCAGTCTATACAATGAGCAGTTCTTC.

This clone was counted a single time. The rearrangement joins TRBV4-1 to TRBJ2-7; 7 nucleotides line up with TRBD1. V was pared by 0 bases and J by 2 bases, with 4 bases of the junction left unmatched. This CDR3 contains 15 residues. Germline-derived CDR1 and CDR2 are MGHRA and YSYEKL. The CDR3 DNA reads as TGCGCCAGCAGCCAAGAAGGGACAGCTCCCTACGAGCAGTACTTC. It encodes CASSQEGTAPYEQYF.

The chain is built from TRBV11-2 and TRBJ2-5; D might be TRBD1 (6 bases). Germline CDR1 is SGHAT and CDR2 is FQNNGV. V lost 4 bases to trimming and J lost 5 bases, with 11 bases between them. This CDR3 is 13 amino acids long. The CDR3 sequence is CASSYRVGETQYF. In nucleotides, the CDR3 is TGTGCCAGCAGCTACAGGGTGGGGGAGACCCAGTACTTC. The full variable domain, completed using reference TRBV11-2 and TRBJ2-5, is EAGVAQSPRYKIIEKRQSVAFWCNPISGHATLYWYQQILGQGPKLLIQFQNNGVVDDSQLPKDRFSAERLKGVDSTLKIQPAKLEDSAVYLCASSYRVGETQYFGPGTRLLVL.

The CDR3 loop reads CASSPTRAGYEQYF. The DNA of the CDR3 is TGCGCCAGCAGTCCCACCCGGGCGGGCTACGAGCAGTACTTC. The chain links TRBV10-1 to TRBJ2-7; a weak D match, TRBD2 (5 bases). This CDR3 has 14 residues. Trimming removed 5 bases at V and 3 bases at J, with 14 bases between. The germline V gene encodes CDR1 WNHNN and CDR2 SYGVQD (reference sequence).

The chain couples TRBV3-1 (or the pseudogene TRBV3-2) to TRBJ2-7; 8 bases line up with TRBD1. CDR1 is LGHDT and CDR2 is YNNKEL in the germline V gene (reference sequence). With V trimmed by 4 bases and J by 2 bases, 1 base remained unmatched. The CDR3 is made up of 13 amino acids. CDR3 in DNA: TGTGCCAGCAGCCCGACAGGGGCCTACGAGCAGTACTTC. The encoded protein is CASSPTGAYEQYF.

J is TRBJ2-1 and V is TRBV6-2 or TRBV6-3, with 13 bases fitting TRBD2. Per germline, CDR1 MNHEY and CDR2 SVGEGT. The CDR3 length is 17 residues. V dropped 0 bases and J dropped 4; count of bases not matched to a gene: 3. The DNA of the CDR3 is TGTGCCAGCAGTTACTCCTTACTAGCGGGGGGGTACAATGAGCAGTTCTTC. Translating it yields CASSYSLLAGGYNEQFF.

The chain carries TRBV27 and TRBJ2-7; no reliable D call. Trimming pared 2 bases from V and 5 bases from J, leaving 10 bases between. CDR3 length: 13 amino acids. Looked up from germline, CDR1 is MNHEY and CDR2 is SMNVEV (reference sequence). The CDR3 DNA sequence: TGTGCCAGCAGTTTAAAACCAGGCCACGAGCAGTACTTC. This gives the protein CASSLKPGHEQYF.

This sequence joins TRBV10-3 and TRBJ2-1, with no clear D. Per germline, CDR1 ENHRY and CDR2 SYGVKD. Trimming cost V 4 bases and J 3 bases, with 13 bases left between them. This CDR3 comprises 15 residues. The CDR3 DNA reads TGTGCCATCAGTGCATCGAAGACCGGCTACAATGAGCAGTTCTTC. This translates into CAISASKTGYNEQFF.

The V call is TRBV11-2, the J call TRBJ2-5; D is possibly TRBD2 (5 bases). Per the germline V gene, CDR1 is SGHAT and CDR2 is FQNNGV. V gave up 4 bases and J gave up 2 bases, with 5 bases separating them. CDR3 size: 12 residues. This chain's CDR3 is CASSSGQETQYF. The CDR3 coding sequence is TGTGCCAGCAGCTCGGGGCAAGAGACCCAGTACTTC.

The CDR3 sequence is CASSPTASSSYNEQFF. CDR3 DNA: TGCGCCAGCAGCCCGACAGCTTCGAGCTCCTACAATGAGCAGTTCTTC. The rearrangement joins TRBV5-1 to TRBJ2-1; maybe TRBD1 (5 bases). Germline CDR1 is SGHRS and CDR2 is YFSETQ. The V end lost 4 bases, the J end lost 0 bases, and 14 bases lay between the germline ends. There are 16 residues in the CDR3.